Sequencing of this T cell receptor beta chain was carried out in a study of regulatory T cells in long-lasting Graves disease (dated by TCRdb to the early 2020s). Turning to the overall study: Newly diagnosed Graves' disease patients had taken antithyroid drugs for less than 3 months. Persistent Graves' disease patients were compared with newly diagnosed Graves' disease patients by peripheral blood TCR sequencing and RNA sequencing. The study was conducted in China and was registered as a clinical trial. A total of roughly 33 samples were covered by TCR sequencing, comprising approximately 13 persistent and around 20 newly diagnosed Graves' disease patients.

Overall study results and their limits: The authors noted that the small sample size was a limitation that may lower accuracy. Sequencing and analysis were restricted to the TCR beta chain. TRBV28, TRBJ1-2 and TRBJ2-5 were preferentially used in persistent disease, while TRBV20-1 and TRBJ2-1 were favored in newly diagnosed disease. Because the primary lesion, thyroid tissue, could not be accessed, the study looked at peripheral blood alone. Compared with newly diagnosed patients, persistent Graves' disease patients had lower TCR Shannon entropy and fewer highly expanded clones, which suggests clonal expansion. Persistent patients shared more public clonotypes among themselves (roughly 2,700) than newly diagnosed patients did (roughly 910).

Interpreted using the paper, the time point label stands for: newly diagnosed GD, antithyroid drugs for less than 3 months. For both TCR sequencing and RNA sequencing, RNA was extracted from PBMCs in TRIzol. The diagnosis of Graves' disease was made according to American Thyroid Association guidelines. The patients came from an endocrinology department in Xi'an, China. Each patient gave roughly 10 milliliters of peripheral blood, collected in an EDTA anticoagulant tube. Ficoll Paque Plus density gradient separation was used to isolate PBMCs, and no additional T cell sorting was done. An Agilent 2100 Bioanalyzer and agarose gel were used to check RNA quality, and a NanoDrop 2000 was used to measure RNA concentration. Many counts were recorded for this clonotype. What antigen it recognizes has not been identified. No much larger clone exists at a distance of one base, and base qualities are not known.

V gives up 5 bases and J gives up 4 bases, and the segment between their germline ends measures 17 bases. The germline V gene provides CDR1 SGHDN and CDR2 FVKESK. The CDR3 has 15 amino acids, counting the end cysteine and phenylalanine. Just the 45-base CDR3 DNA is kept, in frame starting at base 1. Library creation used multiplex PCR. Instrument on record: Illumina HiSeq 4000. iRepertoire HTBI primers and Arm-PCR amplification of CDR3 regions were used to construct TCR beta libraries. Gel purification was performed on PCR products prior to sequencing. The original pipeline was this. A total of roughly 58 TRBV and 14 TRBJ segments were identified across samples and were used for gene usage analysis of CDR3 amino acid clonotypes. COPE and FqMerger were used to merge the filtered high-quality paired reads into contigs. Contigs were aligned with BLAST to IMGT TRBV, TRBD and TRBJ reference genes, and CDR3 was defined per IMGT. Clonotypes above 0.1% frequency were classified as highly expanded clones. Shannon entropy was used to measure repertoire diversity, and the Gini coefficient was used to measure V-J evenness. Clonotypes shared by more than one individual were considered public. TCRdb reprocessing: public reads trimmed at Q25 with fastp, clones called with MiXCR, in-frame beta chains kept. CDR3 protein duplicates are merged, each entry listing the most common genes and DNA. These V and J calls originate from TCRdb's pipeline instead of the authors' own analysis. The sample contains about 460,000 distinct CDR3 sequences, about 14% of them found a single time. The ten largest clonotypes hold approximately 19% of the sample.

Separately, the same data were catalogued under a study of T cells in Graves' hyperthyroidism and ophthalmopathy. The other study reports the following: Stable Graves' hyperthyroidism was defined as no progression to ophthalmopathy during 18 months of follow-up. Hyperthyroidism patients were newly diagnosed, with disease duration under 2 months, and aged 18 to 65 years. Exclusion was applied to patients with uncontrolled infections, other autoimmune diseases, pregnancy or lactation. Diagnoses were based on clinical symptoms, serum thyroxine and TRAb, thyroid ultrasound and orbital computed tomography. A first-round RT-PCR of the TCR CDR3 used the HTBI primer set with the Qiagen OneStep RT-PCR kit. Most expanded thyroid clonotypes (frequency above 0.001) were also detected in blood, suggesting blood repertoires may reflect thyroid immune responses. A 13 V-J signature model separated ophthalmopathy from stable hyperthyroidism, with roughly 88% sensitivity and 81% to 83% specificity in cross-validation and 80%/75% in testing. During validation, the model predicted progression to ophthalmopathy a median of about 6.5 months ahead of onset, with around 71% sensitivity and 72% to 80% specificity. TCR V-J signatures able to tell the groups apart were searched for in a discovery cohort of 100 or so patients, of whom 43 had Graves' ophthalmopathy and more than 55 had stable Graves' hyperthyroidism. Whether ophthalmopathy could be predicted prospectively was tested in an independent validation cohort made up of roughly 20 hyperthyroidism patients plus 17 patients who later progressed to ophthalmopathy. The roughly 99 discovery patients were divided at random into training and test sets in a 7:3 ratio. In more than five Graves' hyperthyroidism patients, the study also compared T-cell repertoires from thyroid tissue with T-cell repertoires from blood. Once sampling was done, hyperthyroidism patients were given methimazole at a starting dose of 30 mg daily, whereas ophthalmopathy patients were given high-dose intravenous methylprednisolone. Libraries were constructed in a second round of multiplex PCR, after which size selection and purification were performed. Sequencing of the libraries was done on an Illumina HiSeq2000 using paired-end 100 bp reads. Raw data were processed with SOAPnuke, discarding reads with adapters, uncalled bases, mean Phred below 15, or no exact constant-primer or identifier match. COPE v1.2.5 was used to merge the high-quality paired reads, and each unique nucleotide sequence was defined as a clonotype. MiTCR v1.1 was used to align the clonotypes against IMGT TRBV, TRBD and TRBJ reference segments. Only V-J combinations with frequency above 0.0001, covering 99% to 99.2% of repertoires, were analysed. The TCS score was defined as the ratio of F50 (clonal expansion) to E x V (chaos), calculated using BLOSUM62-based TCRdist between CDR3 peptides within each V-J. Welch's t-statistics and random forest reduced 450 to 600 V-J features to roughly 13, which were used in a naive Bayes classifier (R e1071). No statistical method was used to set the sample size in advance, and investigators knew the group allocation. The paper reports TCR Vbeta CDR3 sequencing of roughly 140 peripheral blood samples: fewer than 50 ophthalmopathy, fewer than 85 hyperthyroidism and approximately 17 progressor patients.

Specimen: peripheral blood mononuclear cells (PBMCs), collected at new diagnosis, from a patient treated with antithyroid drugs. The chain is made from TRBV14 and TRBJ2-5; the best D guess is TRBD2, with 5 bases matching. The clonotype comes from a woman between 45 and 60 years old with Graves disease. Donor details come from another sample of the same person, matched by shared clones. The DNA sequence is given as TGTGCCAGCAGCTCACATCCGGGATTAGGAGAGACCCAGTACTTC. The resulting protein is CASSSHPGLGETQYF. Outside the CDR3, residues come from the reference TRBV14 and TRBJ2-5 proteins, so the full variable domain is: EAGVTQFPSHSVIEKGQTVTLRCDPISGHDNLYWYRRVMGKEIKFLLHFVKESKQDESGMPNNRFLAERTGGTYSTLKVQPAELEDSGVYFCASSSHPGLGETQYFGPGTRLLVL.